Given below is one T cell receptor (beta chain) in context. Antigen specificity is unknown. The sample belongs to a study of memory B cells and T cells in multiple sclerosis. Study-wide points: Normalization was needed because clone-set size differences affected shared clonotype counts.

V lost 3 bases and J lost 10, with 10 bases in between. The germline gives CDR1 SEHNR, CDR2 FQNEAQ (reference sequence). CDR3 length equals 12 residues. The assay was immunoSEQ multiplex PCR, and TCRdb's table has in-frame clones only and misses some. This sample has several thousand clones, with roughly 64% found just once. The chain links TRBV7-9 to TRBJ2-1; D perhaps matches TRBD2 (5 bases). The clonotype was recovered from a human donor with multiple sclerosis. Input material: memory (CD45RO+) CD8+ T cells from blood. The CDR3 coding sequence is TGTGCCAGCAGCTTGTTCGGGGAGGAGCAGTTCTTC. Its protein product is CASSLFGEEQFF.